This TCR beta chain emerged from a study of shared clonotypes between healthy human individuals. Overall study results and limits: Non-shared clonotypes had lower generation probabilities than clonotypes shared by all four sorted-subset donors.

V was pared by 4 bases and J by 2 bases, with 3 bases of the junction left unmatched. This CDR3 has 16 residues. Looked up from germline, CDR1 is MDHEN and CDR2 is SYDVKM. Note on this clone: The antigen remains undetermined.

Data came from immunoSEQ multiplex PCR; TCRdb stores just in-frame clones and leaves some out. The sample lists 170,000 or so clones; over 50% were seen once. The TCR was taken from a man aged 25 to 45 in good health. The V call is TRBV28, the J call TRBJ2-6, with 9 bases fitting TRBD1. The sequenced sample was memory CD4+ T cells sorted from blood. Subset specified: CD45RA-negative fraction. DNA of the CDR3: TGTGCCAGCAGTTCCGGGACAGGGACTGGGGCCAACGTCCTGACTTTC. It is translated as CASSSGTGTGANVLTF.